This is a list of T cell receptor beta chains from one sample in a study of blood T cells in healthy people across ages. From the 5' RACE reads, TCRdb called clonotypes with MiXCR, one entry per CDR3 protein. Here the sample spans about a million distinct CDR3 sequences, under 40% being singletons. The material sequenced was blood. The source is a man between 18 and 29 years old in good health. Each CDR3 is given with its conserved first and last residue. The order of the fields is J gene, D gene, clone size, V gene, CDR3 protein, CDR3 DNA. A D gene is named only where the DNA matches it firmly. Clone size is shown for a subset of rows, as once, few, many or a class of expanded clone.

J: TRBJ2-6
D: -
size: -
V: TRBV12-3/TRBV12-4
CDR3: CASSLGGLFSGANVLTF
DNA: TGTGCCAGCAGTTTAGGGGGACTCTTCTCTGGGGCCAACGTCCTGACTTTC

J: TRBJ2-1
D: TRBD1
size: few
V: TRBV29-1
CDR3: CSVGRTGGMNEQFF
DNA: TGCAGCGTGGGTCGGACAGGGGGCATGAATGAGCAGTTCTTC

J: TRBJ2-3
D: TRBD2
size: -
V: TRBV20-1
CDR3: CSADGTSGGQGTDTQYF
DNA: TGCAGTGCTGACGGGACTAGCGGGGGACAGGGCACAGATACGCAGTATTTT

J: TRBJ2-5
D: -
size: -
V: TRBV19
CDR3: CASSIGARPTGTQYF
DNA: TGTGCCAGTAGTATCGGGGCCAGACCAACGGGGACCCAGTACTTC

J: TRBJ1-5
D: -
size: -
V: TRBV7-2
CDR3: CTSSLGSQPQHF
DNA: TGTACCAGCAGCTTAGGTTCTCAGCCCCAGCATTTT

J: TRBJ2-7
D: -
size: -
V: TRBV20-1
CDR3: CSASGFSYEQYF
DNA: TGCAGTGCTAGCGGCTTCTCCTACGAGCAGTACTTC

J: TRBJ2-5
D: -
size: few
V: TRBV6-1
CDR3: CASSGGGTYSSYQETQYF
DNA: TGTGCCAGCAGTGGTGGTGGGACTTACTCCTCGTACCAAGAGACCCAGTACTTC

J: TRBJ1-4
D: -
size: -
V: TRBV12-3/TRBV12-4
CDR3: CASSLKQRAEKLFF
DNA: TGTGCCAGCAGCCTTAAACAGAGGGCTGAAAAACTGTTTTTT

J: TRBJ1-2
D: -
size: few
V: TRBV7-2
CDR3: CASSLGTATGNYGYTF
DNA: TGTGCCAGCAGCTTAGGGACAGCTACAGGGAACTATGGCTACACCTTC

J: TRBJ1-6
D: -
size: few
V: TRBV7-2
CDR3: CASSLRASDLSSPLHF
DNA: TGTGCCAGCAGCTTAAGGGCATCGGATTTAAGCTCACCCCTCCACTTT

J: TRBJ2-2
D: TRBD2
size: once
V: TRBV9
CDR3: CASSDPGGPNTGELFF
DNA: TGTGCCAGCAGTGATCCGGGGGGTCCGAACACCGGGGAGCTGTTTTTT

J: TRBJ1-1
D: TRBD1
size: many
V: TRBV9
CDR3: CASSLGTGRTEAFF
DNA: TGTGCCAGCAGCCTAGGGACAGGACGGACTGAAGCTTTCTTT

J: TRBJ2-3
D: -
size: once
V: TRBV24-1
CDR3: CATSGMAADTQYF
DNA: TGTGCCACCAGTGGCATGGCCGCAGATACGCAGTATTTT

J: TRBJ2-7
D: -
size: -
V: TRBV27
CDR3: CASSPGTLYNEQYF
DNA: TGTGCCAGCAGTCCCGGGACACTCTACAATGAGCAGTACTTC

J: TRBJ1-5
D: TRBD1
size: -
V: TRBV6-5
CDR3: CASSSGGQPHHF
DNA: TGTGCCAGCAGTTCAGGGGGACAGCCCCATCATTTT

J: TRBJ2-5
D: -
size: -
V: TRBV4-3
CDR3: CASSHSGRGETQYF
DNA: TGCGCCAGCAGCCATTCCGGGCGGGGAGAGACCCAGTACTTC

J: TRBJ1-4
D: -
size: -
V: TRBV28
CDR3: CASSLVQGPEKLFF
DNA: TGTGCCAGCAGTTTAGTACAGGGACCTGAAAAACTGTTTTTT

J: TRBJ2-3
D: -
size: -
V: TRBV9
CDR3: CASNPSGGGADTQYF
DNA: TGTGCCAGCAACCCATCGGGGGGCGGGGCAGATACGCAGTATTTT

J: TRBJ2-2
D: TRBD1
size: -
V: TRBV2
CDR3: CASRQQGYGGELFF
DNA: TGTGCCAGCAGGCAACAGGGGTATGGCGGGGAGCTGTTTTTT

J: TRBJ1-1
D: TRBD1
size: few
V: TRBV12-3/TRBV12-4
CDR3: CASSEQGLIFMNTEAFF
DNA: TGTGCCAGCAGTGAACAGGGGCTGATTTTCATGAACACTGAAGCTTTCTTT

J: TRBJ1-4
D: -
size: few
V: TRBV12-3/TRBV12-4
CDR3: CASSPLDLGGEKLFF
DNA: TGTGCCAGCAGTCCGCTGGACCTGGGGGGGGAAAAACTGTTTTTT

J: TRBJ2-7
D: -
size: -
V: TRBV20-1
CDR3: CSAWDRGMAGLYEQYF
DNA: TGCAGTGCATGGGACCGGGGGATGGCTGGACTCTACGAGCAGTACTTC

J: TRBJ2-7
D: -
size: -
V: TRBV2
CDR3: CASRDGSYEQYF
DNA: TGTGCCAGCAGGGACGGCTCCTACGAGCAGTACTTC

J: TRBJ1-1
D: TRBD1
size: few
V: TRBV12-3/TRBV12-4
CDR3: CASSTTGGEAFF
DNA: TGTGCCAGCAGTACGACAGGGGGTGAAGCTTTCTTT

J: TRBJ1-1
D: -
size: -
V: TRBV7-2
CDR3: CASSLRGTVFMNTEAFF
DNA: TGTGCCAGCAGCTTACGGGGGACTGTCTTCATGAACACTGAAGCTTTCTTT

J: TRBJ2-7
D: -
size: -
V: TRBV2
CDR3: CASTGRTSYEQYF
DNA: TGTGCCAGCACGGGCAGGACATCCTACGAGCAGTACTTC

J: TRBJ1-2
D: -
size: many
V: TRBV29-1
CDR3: CSVDLRNYGYTF
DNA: TGCAGCGTTGACCTCAGGAACTATGGCTACACCTTC

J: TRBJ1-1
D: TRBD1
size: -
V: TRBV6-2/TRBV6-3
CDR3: CASSLPGTGHDTEAFF
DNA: TGTGCCAGCAGTCTTCCCGGGACAGGGCACGACACTGAAGCTTTCTTT

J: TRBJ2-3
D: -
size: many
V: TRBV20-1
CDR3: CSARGGRTDTQYF
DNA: TGCAGTGCTAGGGGTGGAAGGACAGATACGCAGTATTTT

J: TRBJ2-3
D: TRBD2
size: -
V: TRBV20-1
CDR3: CSASSGGLTDTQYF
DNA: TGCAGTGCCAGTAGCGGGGGTCTCACGGATACGCAGTATTTT

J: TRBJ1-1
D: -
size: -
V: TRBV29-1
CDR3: CSDHPGGGEAFF
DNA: TGCAGCGACCATCCGGGGGGCGGTGAAGCTTTCTTT

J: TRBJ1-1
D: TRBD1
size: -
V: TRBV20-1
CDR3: CSARTGQGAIPNTEAFF
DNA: TGCAGTGCTAGAACTGGACAGGGGGCTATACCAAACACTGAAGCTTTCTTT

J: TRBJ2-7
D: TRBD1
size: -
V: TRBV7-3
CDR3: CASSLLSTGSEQYF
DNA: TGTGCCAGCAGCCTATTATCGACAGGGTCCGAGCAGTACTTC

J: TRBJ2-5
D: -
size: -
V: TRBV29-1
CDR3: CSGEPGGRETQYF
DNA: TGCAGCGGAGAACCAGGGGGGCGGGAGACCCAGTACTTC

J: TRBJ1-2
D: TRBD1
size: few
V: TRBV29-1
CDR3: CSVYDREYGYTF
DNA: TGCAGCGTATACGACAGGGAATATGGCTACACCTTC

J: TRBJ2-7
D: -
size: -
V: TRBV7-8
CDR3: CASSDPDFSYEQYF
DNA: TGTGCCAGCAGCGATCCCGACTTCTCCTACGAGCAGTACTTC

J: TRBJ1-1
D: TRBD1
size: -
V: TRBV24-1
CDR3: CATSDSGGKAFF
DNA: TGTGCCACCAGTGATTCAGGGGGCAAAGCTTTCTTT

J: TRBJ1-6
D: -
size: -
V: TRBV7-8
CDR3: CASRERTQSSYNSPLHF
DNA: TGTGCCAGCAGGGAAAGGACACAAAGCTCCTATAATTCACCCCTCCACTTT

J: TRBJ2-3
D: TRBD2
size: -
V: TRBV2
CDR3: CASSPITSGGATQYF
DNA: TGTGCCAGCAGCCCAATCACTAGCGGGGGGGCAACGCAGTATTTT

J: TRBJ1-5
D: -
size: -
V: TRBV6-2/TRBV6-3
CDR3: CASIYHSNQPQHF
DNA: TGTGCCAGCATTTACCATAGCAATCAGCCCCAGCATTTT

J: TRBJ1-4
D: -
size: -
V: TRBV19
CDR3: CASSISGTHEKLFF
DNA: TGTGCCAGTAGTATATCCGGGACACATGAAAAACTGTTTTTT

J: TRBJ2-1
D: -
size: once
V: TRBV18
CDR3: CASSPPTAKEQFF
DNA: TGTGCCAGCTCACCACCTACGGCAAAAGAGCAGTTCTTC

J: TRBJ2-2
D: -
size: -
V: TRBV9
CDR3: CASSVKDVRAGELFF
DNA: TGTGCCAGCAGCGTAAAGGACGTCAGGGCCGGGGAGCTGTTTTTT

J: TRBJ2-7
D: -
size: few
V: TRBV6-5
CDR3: CASRMYNEQYF
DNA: TGTGCCAGCAGGATGTACAATGAGCAGTACTTC

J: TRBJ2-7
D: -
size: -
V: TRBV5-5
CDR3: CASILSSYNEQYF
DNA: TGTGCCAGCATCCTCAGCTCCTACAATGAGCAGTACTTC

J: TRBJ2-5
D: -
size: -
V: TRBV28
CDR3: CASSLEQLETQYF
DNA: TGTGCCAGCAGTTTAGAACAGCTAGAGACCCAGTACTTC

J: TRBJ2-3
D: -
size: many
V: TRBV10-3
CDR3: CAISESAASTDTQYF
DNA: TGTGCCATCAGTGAGTCGGCAGCGAGCACAGATACGCAGTATTTT